These T cell receptor beta chains were read from a single sample in a study of read filtering for tumor transcriptome and immune sequencing. TCRdb recomputed calls from the reads with MiXCR, one row per CDR3 protein. The table includes tens of thousands of distinct CDR3 sequences, approximately 21% detected once. The source material was a population of CD138-negative cells sorted from bone marrow. These receptors came from a donor aged 40 or older with multiple myeloma. Each CDR3 is given with its conserved first and last residue. Each record gives: clone size, J gene, D gene, V gene, CDR3 DNA, CDR3 protein. D genes are given only for firm matches. Rows give clone size only sometimes, using once, few, many, or a class for an expanded clone.

>many|TRBJ2-1|-|TRBV11-2
TGTGCCAGCAGGCCTAGGGGGAGCTCCTACAATGAGCAGTTCTTC
CASRPRGSSYNEQFF
>many|TRBJ2-3|-|TRBV20-1
TGCAGTGCTAGGATCCGGGCTTCTGGGGATACGCAGTATTTT
CSARIRASGDTQYF
>many|TRBJ2-1|-|TRBV9
TGTGCCAGCACCGCGGAGGGGACCTCCTACAATGAGCAGTTCTTC
CASTAEGTSYNEQFF
>many|TRBJ2-2|TRBD1|TRBV7-8
TGTGCCAGCAGCCAGGACAGGCCAACGAACACCGGGGAGCTGTTTTTT
CASSQDRPTNTGELFF
>many|TRBJ2-7|-|TRBV7-9
TGTGCCAGCAGCTTAGGATTGGCAGCGGAGCAGTACTTC
CASSLGLAAEQYF
>many|TRBJ2-1|TRBD2|TRBV5-1
TGCGCCAGCAGAGTACTAGCGGGGGGGATAAATGAGCAGTTCTTC
CASRVLAGGINEQFF
>-|TRBJ1-5|-|TRBV21-1
TGTGCCAGCAGCAATGAGAGGGGGTGCACAAATCAGCCCCAGCATTTT
CASSNERGCTNQPQHF
>many|TRBJ2-5|-|TRBV2
TGTGCCAGCAGTACGAACCGGGAAGAGACCCAGTACTTC
CASSTNREETQYF
>many|TRBJ2-2|TRBD2|TRBV6-5
TGTGCCAGCAGTCCGGGACTAGTGAGAACCGGGGAGCTGTTTTTT
CASSPGLVRTGELFF
>-|TRBJ2-1|-|TRBV2
TGTGCCAGCCTCCTTGGGGAAAATGAGCAGTTCTTC
CASLLGENEQFF
>many|TRBJ2-1|TRBD1|TRBV5-1
TGCGCCAGCGCCTTTGGGACAGGGGGAAATGAGCAGTTCTTC
CASAFGTGGNEQFF
>many|TRBJ2-1|-|TRBV5-5
TGTGCCAGCAGCGGACCACCGGGCGGCCACAATGAGCAGTTCTTC
CASSGPPGGHNEQFF
>many|TRBJ2-5|TRBD1|TRBV6-2/TRBV6-3
TGTGCCAGTGCCGGGACAGGGTTATCGGAGACCCAGTACTTC
CASAGTGLSETQYF
>many|TRBJ2-7|TRBD1|TRBV19
TGTGCCAGTAGTACTACAGGGGTCGTTGGCGAGCAGTACTTC
CASSTTGVVGEQYF
>many|TRBJ2-1|-|TRBV7-9
TGTGCCAGCAGCTTAACTAGCCTAGCGCAGTTCTTC
CASSLTSLAQFF
>many|TRBJ2-3|-|TRBV11-2
TGTGCCAGCAGCTCTAGGGCGGGTACTAGCACAGATACGCAGTATTTT
CASSSRAGTSTDTQYF
>many|TRBJ2-2|-|TRBV20-1
TGCAGTGCTAGAACAGGGACCGGGGAGCTGTTTTTT
CSARTGTGELFF
>-|TRBJ1-5|-|TRBV18
TGTGCCAGCTCACCAGCGGCAGCTACCTATAGCAATCAGCCCCAGCATTTT
CASSPAAATYSNQPQHF
>many|TRBJ1-4|TRBD1|TRBV5-1
TGCGCCAGCAGCGAGGGCCCAGGGACAGGAGGTATACTGTTTTTT
CASSEGPGTGGILFF
>many|TRBJ2-3|-|TRBV5-1
TGCGCCAGCAGCTTGGGGGTTGCAGATACGCAGTATTTT
CASSLGVADTQYF
>many|TRBJ1-1|TRBD1|TRBV5-1
TGCGCCAGCAGCCCCCTCGGGACAGGGGGCAGTGGTGAAGCTTTCTTT
CASSPLGTGGSGEAFF
>many|TRBJ1-1|-|TRBV29-1
TGCAGCGTTGAACGCTACAACACTGAAGCTTTCTTT
CSVERYNTEAFF
>few|TRBJ1-5|-|TRBV7-2
TGTGCCAGCAGCACAACGGGACGGAGCAATCAGCCCCAGCATTTT
CASSTTGRSNQPQHF
>many|TRBJ1-1|-|TRBV7-2
TGTGCCAGCAGCTTATCTTTCATGAACACTGAAGCTTTCTTT
CASSLSFMNTEAFF
>many|TRBJ2-7|-|TRBV2
TGTGCCAGCAGTCGACCATCCGCCTCCTACGAGCAGTACTTC
CASSRPSASYEQYF
>many|TRBJ2-2|-|TRBV29-1
TGCAGCGTTGAGGGAAACACCGGGGAGCTGTTTTTT
CSVEGNTGELFF
>many|TRBJ2-1|-|TRBV18
TGTGCCAGCTCACCACGCCACTCCTACAATGAGCAGTTCTTC
CASSPRHSYNEQFF
>many|TRBJ2-2|-|TRBV12-3/TRBV12-4
TGTGCCAGCAGGTCAGGGTGGACCGGGGAGCTGTTTTTT
CASRSGWTGELFF
>many|TRBJ1-6|-|TRBV5-1
TGCGCCAGCAGCTTGGACGCAGGAGGTTTGAATTCACCCCTCCACTTT
CASSLDAGGLNSPLHF
>-|TRBJ1-1|-|TRBV5-1
TGCGCCAGCAGCTTCAGGGACCTTACTGTGAACACTGAAGCTTTCTTT
CASSFRDLTVNTEAFF
>-|TRBJ1-1|-|TRBV12-3/TRBV12-4
TGTGCCGGCAGATCGACGGCTCACACTGAAGCTTTCTTT
CAGRSTAHTEAFF
>-|TRBJ1-2|TRBD1|TRBV5-4
TGTGCCAGCAGCCCGGACAGGGGCTATGGCCACACCTTC
CASSPDRGYGHTF
>many|TRBJ2-5|-|TRBV6-5
TGTGCCAGCAGCCAGGGCGGGGAGACCCAGTACTTC
CASSQGGETQYF
>many|TRBJ1-1|-|TRBV20-1
TGCAGTGCTATTATTAATGTGGTGAGCACTGAAGCTTTCTTT
CSAIINVVSTEAFF
>many|TRBJ1-2|-|TRBV3-1
TGTGCCAGCAGCCAAAGGGGGGGCTTTGGCCCCAGGAAAGTCTATGGCTACACCTTC
CASSQRGGFGPRKVYGYTF
>-|TRBJ2-1|TRBD2|TRBV29-1
TGCAGCGTTCGCGGGGGGGCGGCCTACAATGAGCAGTTCTTC
CSVRGGAAYNEQFF
>many|TRBJ2-3|TRBD2|TRBV10-3
TGTGCCATCAGTGGGGTGTCTAGCGGAGATACGCAGTATTTT
CAISGVSSGDTQYF
>-|TRBJ1-3|TRBD1|TRBV7-3
TGTGCCAGCAGCTTAACGCCTCACAGGGGTGGAAACACCATATATTTT
CASSLTPHRGGNTIYF
>few|TRBJ1-4|-|TRBV19
TGTGCCAGTAGTCTCGACAGTCGTACTAATGAAAAACTGTTTTTT
CASSLDSRTNEKLFF
>-|TRBJ2-1|-|TRBV7-2
TGTGCCAGCAGCTTAGGCAGGAACAATGAGCAGTTCTTC
CASSLGRNNEQFF
>few|TRBJ2-1|TRBD2|TRBV27
TGTGCCAGCAGTTCCCTTCGTCGGGGAGGGACCAACAATGAGCAGTTCTTC
CASSSLRRGGTNNEQFF
>-|TRBJ1-3|TRBD1|TRBV20-1
TGCAGTGTCGGGACAGCTTACTCTGGAAACACCATATATTTT
CSVGTAYSGNTIYF
>few|TRBJ1-2|TRBD1|TRBV5-6
TGTGCCAGCAGCCCCGAGGGGGCTGGAAACTATGGCTACACCTTC
CASSPEGAGNYGYTF
>many|TRBJ1-1|TRBD1|TRBV5-4
TGTGCCAGCAGCTCCCCGGACAGGGAAGCTTTCTTT
CASSSPDREAFF
>many|TRBJ2-3|TRBD2|TRBV7-2
TGTGCCAGCAGCTTAGTGTCGGGGGGGAGCACAGATACGCAGTATTTT
CASSLVSGGSTDTQYF
>large|TRBJ2-1|TRBD2|TRBV4-1
TGCGCCAGCAGCCAATACGGCGGGGGGGCTTTCAATGAGCAGTTCTTC
CASSQYGGGAFNEQFF
>-|TRBJ1-1|-|TRBV20-1
TGCAGAGCCATACGGGACCTGAACATTGAAGCTTTCTTT
CRAIRDLNIEAFF
>many|TRBJ1-1|TRBD1|TRBV5-1
TGCGCCAGCAGCGGAGGACAGGGCTTGAACACTGAAGCTTTCTTT
CASSGGQGLNTEAFF
>-|TRBJ1-5|-|TRBV6-6
TGTGCCAGCAGCACGAGAGAACAGCCCCAGCATTTT
CASSTREQPQHF
>many|TRBJ1-1|-|TRBV9
TGTGCCAGCAGCGTAGGAGGGGGGCGGAACACTGAAGCTTTCTTT
CASSVGGGRNTEAFF